This T cell receptor (beta chain) was recovered during a study of blood T cell repertoires in COVID-19. About the study: Specimens from acute and convalescent COVID-19 originated in the United States, Italy and Spain. Nucleic acid was either cDNA or gDNA, and it came from T cells, B-cell-depleted T cells, or PBMCs.

This CDR3 comprises 14 residues. Germline-derived CDR1 and CDR2 are SGHRS and YFSETQ. V lost 2 bases, J lost 5 bases, and 12 bases lay in between. Sequencing used immunoSEQ multiplex PCR; TCRdb keeps in-frame clones, though not all of them. The sample carries about 93,000 clones, roughly 79% recorded once. This chain joins TRBV5-1 and TRBJ2-3; possible D gene TRBD1, 5 bases. This receptor was taken from a human donor in a cohort sampled during active COVID-19. The sample taken for sequencing was peripheral blood. CDR3 in DNA: TGCGCCAGCAGCTTTCAGGGCGGTAAAGATACGCAGTATTTT. Translated: CASSFQGGKDTQYF.